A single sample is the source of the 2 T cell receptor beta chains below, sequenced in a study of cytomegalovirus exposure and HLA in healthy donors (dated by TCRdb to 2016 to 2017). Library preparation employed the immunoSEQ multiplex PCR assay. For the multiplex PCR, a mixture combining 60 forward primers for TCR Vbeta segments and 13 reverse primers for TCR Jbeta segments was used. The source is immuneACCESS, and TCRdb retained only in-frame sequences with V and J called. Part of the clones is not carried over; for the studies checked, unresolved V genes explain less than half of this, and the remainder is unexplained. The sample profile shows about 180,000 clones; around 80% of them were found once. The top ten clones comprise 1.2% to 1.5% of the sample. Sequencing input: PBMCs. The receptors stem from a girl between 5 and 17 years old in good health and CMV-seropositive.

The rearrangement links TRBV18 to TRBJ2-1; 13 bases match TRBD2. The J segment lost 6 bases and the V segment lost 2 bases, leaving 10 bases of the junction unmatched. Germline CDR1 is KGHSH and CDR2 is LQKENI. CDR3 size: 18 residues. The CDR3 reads CASSPRSLAGGPGNEQFF. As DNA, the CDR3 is TGTGCCAGCTCACCAAGGTCACTAGCGGGAGGGCCAGGCAATGAGCAGTTCTTC.

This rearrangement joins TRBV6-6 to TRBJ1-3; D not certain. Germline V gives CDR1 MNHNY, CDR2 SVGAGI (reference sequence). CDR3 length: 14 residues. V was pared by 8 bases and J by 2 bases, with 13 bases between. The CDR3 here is CASENSRPGNTIYF. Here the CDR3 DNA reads TGTGCCAGCGAGAACAGTCGGCCTGGAAACACCATATATTTT.